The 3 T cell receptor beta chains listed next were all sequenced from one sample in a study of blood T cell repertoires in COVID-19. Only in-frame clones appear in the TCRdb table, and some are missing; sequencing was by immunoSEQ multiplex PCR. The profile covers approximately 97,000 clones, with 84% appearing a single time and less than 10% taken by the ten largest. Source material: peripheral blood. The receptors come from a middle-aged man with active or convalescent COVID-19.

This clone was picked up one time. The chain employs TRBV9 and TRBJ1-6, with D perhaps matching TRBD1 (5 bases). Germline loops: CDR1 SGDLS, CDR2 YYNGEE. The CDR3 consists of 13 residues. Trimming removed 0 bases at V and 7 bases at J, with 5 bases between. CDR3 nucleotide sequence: TGTGCCAGCAGCGTAGGGACAAATTCACCCCTCCACTTT. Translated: CASSVGTNSPLHF.

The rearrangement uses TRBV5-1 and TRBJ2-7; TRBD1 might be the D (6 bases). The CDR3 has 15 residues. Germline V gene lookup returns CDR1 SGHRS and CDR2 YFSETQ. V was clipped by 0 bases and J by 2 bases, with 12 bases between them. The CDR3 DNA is TGCGCCAGCAGCTTGGTTCCAGGGGTCACCTACGAGCAGTACTTC. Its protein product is CASSLVPGVTYEQYF.

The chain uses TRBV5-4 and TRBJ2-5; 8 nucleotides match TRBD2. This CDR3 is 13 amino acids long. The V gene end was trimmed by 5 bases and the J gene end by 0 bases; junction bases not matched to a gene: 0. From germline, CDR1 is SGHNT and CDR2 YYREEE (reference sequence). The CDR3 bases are TGTGCCAGCAGGACTAGCGACCAAGAGACCCAGTACTTC. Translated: CASRTSDQETQYF.